Listed here is a single T cell receptor beta chain. The antigen is unknown. The junction does not match germline at one end; this may be a read error. Time point: persistent/refractory GD, antithyroid drugs over 5 years with positive TRAb. From RNA extracted from PBMCs, the TCR library was made. TCR beta libraries were built with iRepertoire HTBI primers and Arm-PCR of CDR3 regions. TCRdb re-called the multiplex PCR reads through MiXCR, storing one row per CDR3 protein. The table records roughly 500,000 distinct CDR3 sequences, around 21% of them present only once. The CDR3 is made up of 15 amino acids. The germline V gene encodes CDR1 GTSNPN and CDR2 SVGIG (reference sequence). This sample was taken from a study of regulatory T cells in long-lasting Graves disease. Points from the study as a whole: Persistent patients had a count of shared public clonotypes (more than 2,500) that exceeded that of new patients (966). Persistent cases favored TRBV28, TRBJ1-2 and TRBJ2-5.

The chain links TRBV30 to TRBJ1-2; maybe TRBD1 (6 bases). Source: peripheral blood mononuclear cells (PBMCs), taken when the disease was refractory, from a patient treated with antithyroid drugs. This sequence originates from a female donor with Graves disease. Written as DNA, the CDR3 is TGTGCCTGGTCTTTGGAGACAGGATATAACTATGACTACACCTTC. Translation: CAWSLETGYNYDYTF.